This TCR beta chain was profiled in a study of metastatic and nonmetastatic thyroid tumors. TCRdb re-called the PCR reads via MiXCR. The sample holds approximately 35,000 clones; under 25% are singletons and the top ten take approximately 3%. Each patient went into thyroid surgery without having received any treatment. There are 15 residues in the CDR3. CDR1 and CDR2 (germline): DFQATT, SNEGSKA (reference sequence). Trimming at V came to 4 bases and at J to 3 bases, leaving 10 bases not matched to a gene. The specimen sequenced was tumor tissue. This chain joins TRBV20-1 and TRBJ2-3; TRBD2 matches 7 bases. This TCR derives from a male donor with papillary thyroid cancer or a benign thyroid nodule (not recorded which). Some clones in this sample may be carry-over from other donors' samples. CDR3 nucleotide sequence: TGCAGTGCTAATTGGGCGGGGGAGATGACAGATACGCAGTATTTT. It is translated as CSANWAGEMTDTQYF.